The clone carrying this T cell receptor (beta chain) was detected only once. The data belong to a study of T cell clonotyping in hematopoietic cell transplantation. With V trimmed by 6 bases and J by 4 bases, 9 bases remained unmatched. This CDR3 has 14 amino acids. Germline-derived CDR1 and CDR2 are SNHLY and FYNNEI. Here immunoSEQ multiplex PCR was the method, and the copy in TCRdb shows in-frame clones only, minus some. The data contain more than 10,000 clones, roughly 83% of them seen just once; the ten biggest clones take up approximately 6.4%. Samples: about 28 days before transplant, then days 30, 100 and 180 after.

The sequencing used PBMCs, collected 100 days after allogeneic stem cell transplant. V is TRBV2 and J is TRBJ2-7, with TRBD1 matching 7 bases. This sequence originates from a female patient aged 40-50 years who had an allogeneic stem cell transplant from a related donor, so T cells may come from the graft donor. Some clones in this sample may be carry-over from other donors' samples. The CDR3: CASRPRDSLYEQYF. For the CDR3, the DNA is TGTGCCAGCAGACCCCGGGACAGCCTATACGAGCAGTACTTC.